The entry below describes one TCR beta chain. Its specificity is not known. The use of a sample-barcoded 5' primer and a J-beta primer mix characterized a second PCR of 7 to 11 cycles. TCRdb re-analysed the 5' RACE reads in MiXCR, keeping a single row per CDR3 protein. The table has 1,800,000 or so distinct CDR3 sequences, 30% to 40% seen once; the top ten hold more than 20%. The study recruited healthy Caucasian donors from Russia who were aged about 6 to 95. A minimum of 6 million PBMCs was isolated per sample. The germline V gene encodes CDR1 SGDLS and CDR2 YYNGEE. Trimming took 6 bases from V and 1 from J, leaving 12 bases between them. This CDR3 comprises 14 residues. The data belong to a study of blood T cells in healthy people across ages. Findings of the study overall: Across the age range, TCR beta diversity per million T cells fell in a roughly linear way.

This sequence was found in a human donor in good health. This chain links TRBV9 with TRBJ2-3; TRBD2 is a possible D gene (5 bases). Sequencing was carried out using blood. The CDR3 nucleotides are TGTGCCAGCACTCGGGGTGGTGGCACAGATACGCAGTATTTT. Amino acid sequence: CASTRGGGTDTQYF.